This T cell receptor (beta chain) was captured in a study of blood T cell repertoires in COVID-19. Across the study: COVID-19 samples collected from the United States, Italy and Spain covered acute and convalescent phases. In each case, the material was cDNA or gDNA derived from T cells, B-cell-depleted T cells, or PBMCs.

All enrollees were roughly 18 to 90 years old and from approximately 24 US areas. Participant reports of clinical history set cohort assignment. The method was immunoSEQ multiplex PCR; TCRdb's version includes in-frame clones alone and lacks a portion of them. The sample includes fewer than 350,000 clones, approximately 81% of them seen just once. Input material: PBMCs or T cells enriched from blood (not recorded which). The receptor was isolated from a woman aged 45-65 years who had recovered from COVID-19.

The chain's CDR3 is CASSPQTSSTQYF. The CDR3 nucleotides read TGTGCCAGCAGTCCCCAGACCTCTAGTACGCAGTATTTT. The rearrangement links TRBV6-4 to TRBJ2-3; D ambiguous. The CDR3 runs 13 residues. CDR1 and CDR2 (germline): MRHNA, SNTAGT. The germline V and J ends were trimmed by 5 bases and 8 bases, with 14 bases remaining between them.